A single sample is the source of the 2 T cell receptor beta chains below, sequenced in a study of blood T cell repertoires in COVID-19. Assay: immunoSEQ multiplex PCR; the TCRdb copy retains only in-frame clones and omits some. The sample shows approximately 170,000 clones, 80% of them seen only once. Specimen: PBMCs or T cells enriched from blood (not recorded which). All receptors come from a man between 35 and 55 years old who had recovered from COVID-19.

The gene calls are TRBV11-3 and TRBJ2-1; a weak D match, TRBD2 (6 bases). Trimming removed 6 bases from V and 7 bases from J, with 16 bases in between. The germline gives CDR1 SGHNT, CDR2 YENEEA. The CDR3 loop spans 14 amino acids. The CDR3 loop reads CASRGLLEVNEQFF. CDR3 bases: TGTGCCAGCAGGGGACTCCTTGAGGTGAATGAGCAGTTCTTC.

J is TRBJ1-1 and V is TRBV18; 7 bases agree with TRBD1. The CDR3 sequence is 11 residues long. V was clipped by 6 bases and J by 7 bases; unmatched bases: 2. CDR1 is KGHSH and CDR2 is LQKENI in the germline V gene. This CDR3 reads CASSSGGEAFF. The DNA of the CDR3 is TGTGCCAGCTCGTCAGGGGGTGAAGCTTTCTTT.